What follows are 10 T cell receptor beta chains derived from one specimen sequenced in a study of blood T cell repertoires in COVID-19. The assay was immunoSEQ multiplex PCR, and TCRdb's table has in-frame clones only and misses some. The sample holds under 350,000 clones, approximately 86% seen once. The material sequenced was PBMCs or T cells enriched from blood (not recorded which). The origin of the receptors is a woman in her 40s with acute COVID-19.

V and J are TRBV14 and TRBJ1-3, with 8 bases that match TRBD1. Trimming cost V 4 bases and J 2 bases; bases outside gene matches: 10. The CDR3 sequence is 17 residues long. Germline V gene data show CDR1 as SGHDN and CDR2 as FVKESK. This chain's CDR3 is CASSLGQGIIPGNTIYF. CDR3 DNA: TGTGCCAGCAGCCTCGGACAGGGAATTATACCTGGAAACACCATATATTTT.

The chain employs TRBV19 and TRBJ2-7; 7 positions agree with TRBD2. The V segment lost 6 bases and the J segment 2 bases; nucleotides outside the gene matches: 10. Germline V CDR1 and CDR2: LNHDA, SQIVND (reference sequence). The CDR3 is made up of 15 amino acids. CDR3 protein: CASRSGGGGTYEQYF. The CDR3 DNA follows: TGTGCCAGTAGATCGGGAGGTGGGGGGACCTACGAGCAGTACTTC.

The V and J genes are TRBV11-2 and TRBJ2-7, with D possibly being TRBD1 (6 bases). Germline loops: CDR1 SGHAT, CDR2 FQNNGV. V was trimmed by 5 bases and J by 5 bases, leaving 13 bases between them. CDR3 length: 13 residues. The CDR3 sequence: CASSRGYVDEQYF. The CDR3 DNA reads TGTGCCAGCAGCAGGGGGTATGTAGACGAGCAGTACTTC.

The chain carries TRBV6-2 or TRBV6-3 and TRBJ2-3, with TRBD1 matching 9 bases. Germline lookup yields CDR1 MNHEY and CDR2 SVGEGT. The V gene end was trimmed by 2 bases and the J gene end by 0 bases; junction bases not matched to a gene: 12. This CDR3 is 19 amino acids long. The CDR3 DNA is TGTGCCAGCAGTTACGTTGGGACAGGGTTTGTTAGAAGCACAGATACGCAGTATTTT. This gives the protein CASSYVGTGFVRSTDTQYF.

The V gene is TRBV5-4, the J gene TRBJ2-3, with D unclear. Trimming pared 0 bases from V and 0 bases from J, leaving 11 bases between. Looked up from germline, CDR1 is SGHNT and CDR2 is YYREEE (reference sequence). CDR3 length: 16 residues. The CDR3 sequence is CASSLEPIPSTDTQYF. CDR3 coding DNA: TGTGCCAGCAGCTTGGAGCCGATCCCTAGCACAGATACGCAGTATTTT. Drawing the rest from reference TRBV5-4 and TRBJ2-3, the complete variable domain is ETGVTQSPTHLIKTRGQQVTLRCSSQSGHNTVSWYQQALGQGPQFIFQYYREEENGRGNFPPRFSGLQFPNYSSELNVNALELDDSALYLCASSLEPIPSTDTQYFGPGTRLTVL.

The chain couples TRBV10-3 to TRBJ2-3; 12 positions agree with TRBD2. The CDR3 runs 18 residues. In germline, CDR1 is ENHRY, CDR2 SYGVKD. V gave up 10 bases and J gave up 0 bases; unmatched junction bases: 14. CDR3 residues: CATSQLAGGISSTDTQYF. The CDR3 DNA reads TGTGCCACCAGCCAGCTAGCGGGGGGGATTTCTAGCACAGATACGCAGTATTTT.

This clone was observed a handful of times. Written as DNA, the CDR3 is TGCGCCAGCAGCCAAGAGCACATTAACTATGGCTACACCTTC. Amino acids: CASSQEHINYGYTF. This sequence joins TRBV4-1 and TRBJ1-2; D is unclear. Trimming left V 0 bases short and J 1 base short, with 6 bases between. Germline V gene lookup returns CDR1 MGHRA and CDR2 YSYEKL. This CDR3 has 14 residues.

The V gene is TRBV6-1, the J gene TRBJ1-6, with 7 bases identical to TRBD1. Germline CDR1 MNHNS, CDR2 SASEGT. V shed 4 bases, J shed 0 bases, and the junction held 15 bases outside the gene matches. The CDR3 is 20 residues long. CDR3 DNA sequence: TGTGCCAGCAGTGGCCCCGCACAGGGGACCCAGAGCTCCTATAATTCACCCCTCCACTTT. Amino acids: CASSGPAQGTQSSYNSPLHF.

V usage is TRBV7-2 and J usage is TRBJ2-5; 10 bases agree with TRBD2. The length of the CDR3 is 15 residues. Germline V CDR1 and CDR2: SGHTA, FQGNSA. V dropped 5 bases and J dropped 2; count of bases not matched to a gene: 5. The CDR3 DNA sequence: TGTGCCAGCAGCCCCCGAGCGGGGGGGCAAGAGACCCAGTACTTC. It specifies CASSPRAGGQETQYF.

The V call is TRBV7-9, the J call TRBJ1-5; 10 bases match TRBD1. CDR1 SEHNR and CDR2 FQNEAQ come from the germline V gene (reference sequence). V shed 5 bases, J shed 3 bases, and the junction held 4 bases outside the gene matches. The CDR3 loop spans 15 amino acids. The CDR3 region is CASSAGTGDNQPQHF. The CDR3 DNA reads as TGTGCCAGCAGCGCCGGGACAGGGGACAATCAGCCCCAGCATTTT.